This T cell receptor (beta chain) was recovered during a study of vaccination and CD4 T cells after COVID-19. As for the study in general: Either a CEFX pool, an HIV-1 Nef pool, or no peptide was added to control cultures.

Cultured CD4+ T cell DNA underwent sequencing with the Oncomine TCR Beta short-read assay. TCRdb recomputed calls from the PCR reads with MiXCR, one row per CDR3 protein. Here the sample spans about 23,000 distinct CDR3 sequences, 40% to 50% being singletons. CDR1 MNHEY and CDR2 SVGAGI come from the germline V gene. The V gene lost 2 bases and the J gene lost 4 bases, with 11 bases spanning the gap. This CDR3 contains 14 residues. Comments on this clonotype: Its target is unknown.

The sample's treatment: approximately nine-day PBMC culture with coronavirus spike peptide pools or control peptides (ViraFEST assay). The TCR originated in a human donor who received a COVID-19 vaccine. The specimen comprised CD4+ T cells from blood, cultured in vitro, sampled before SARS-CoV-2 vaccination. J is TRBJ2-5 and V is TRBV6-5; D remains ambiguous. The CDR3 nucleotides are TGTGCCAGCAGTTACGAGGTGGGCTCAGAGACCCAGTACTTC. Its protein is CASSYEVGSETQYF.